This T cell receptor (beta chain) was retrieved from a study of brain T cells in children with intractable seizures. Study outcomes and limitations: Pre-surgery blood may have been undersampled, hiding some clones. HCMV serostatus was not known, and viral specificity came from CDR3 similarity only.

The repertoire was sequenced with immunoSEQ multiplex PCR; TCRdb's copy has only in-frame clones and lacks some. The table lists about 340,000 clones, about 94% of them singletons. Time point of the sample: blood from clinic visit 5 months post-surgery; TSC patient then seizure free. Only cases whose brain tissue showed the highest T cell transcript signatures were sequenced. Pre-surgery treatment included at least one anti-epileptic drug. About this clone itself: Its antigen is still unknown.

The clonotype originates from a boy younger than two with tuberous sclerosis and intractable seizures. The material sequenced was peripheral blood, taken around 5 months after surgery.

CDR3 protein: CAWSVQRGVGEKLFF. The CDR3 DNA follows: TGTGCCTGGAGTGTACAGAGGGGTGTTGGAGAAAAACTGTTTTTT. The genes are TRBV30 and TRBJ1-4; possible D gene TRBD1, 5 bases. The CDR3 covers 15 residues. The germline CDR1 and CDR2 sequences are GTSNPN and SVGIG (reference sequence). V was clipped by 0 bases and J by 8 bases, with 16 bases between them.